This record covers a single T cell receptor beta chain. Its antigen is unidentified. The CDR3 totals 14 residues. Germline assignment: CDR1 MGHRA and CDR2 YSYEKL. V was trimmed by 1 base and J by 3 bases, leaving 10 bases between them. These data originate in a study of cytomegalovirus exposure and HLA in healthy donors. Background on the study: Researchers previously reported finding about 110 million unique TCR beta sequences from around 200 million T cells. Genetic ancestry analysis placed 81% of the 398 donors that were genotyped in the Caucasian-associated cluster. Study findings and constraints: A highly shared variant cluster was judged a likely technical artifact. Later on, an analysis found that several of the most significant clusters appeared to be linked to common viral pathogens, which included parvovirus B19.

The PCR made use of 60 Vbeta and 13 Jbeta primers. Generated by immunoSEQ multiplex PCR, the TCRdb table keeps only in-frame clones and is missing some. The table lists approximately 100,000 clones, roughly 69% of them singletons, with 3.5% to 4% in the top ten. The chain links TRBV4-1 to TRBJ2-7; no reliable D call. The sequenced material came from PBMCs. This clonotype originated in a man under 40 in good health and CMV-seropositive. The CDR3 region is CASSQVAGVYEQYF. The CDR3 nucleotides read TGCGCCAGCAGCCAAGTGGCAGGCGTCTACGAGCAGTACTTC.